The 16 T cell receptor beta chains in this list originate from one sample, sequenced in a study of regulatory T cells in long-lasting Graves disease (dated by TCRdb to 2020 to 2023). The sample's time point label, in plain terms: newly diagnosed GD, antithyroid drugs for less than 3 months. RNA was extracted from PBMCs in TRIzol for both TCR sequencing and RNA sequencing. The method was multiplex PCR. These reads were obtained on an Illumina HiSeq 4000. CDR3 regions were amplified by Arm-PCR with iRepertoire HTBI primers to construct TCR beta libraries. Clones were called with MiXCR by TCRdb after fastp trimmed the public reads at Q25, and only in-frame beta chains were retained. Entries that share a CDR3 protein sequence are merged under the most common genes and DNA. The sample yields 400,000 to 500,000 distinct CDR3 sequences; 13% to 15% were counted once. The top ten hold under 20% of the sample.

These data are also associated with another study on T cells in Graves' hyperthyroidism and ophthalmopathy.

The material was peripheral blood mononuclear cells (PBMCs), obtained at new diagnosis, from a patient treated with antithyroid drugs. These receptors all stem from a woman between 45 and 60 years old with Graves disease. Donor details come from another sample of the same person, matched by shared clones.

This clonotype was seen ten or more times. The chain carries TRBV7-9 and TRBJ2-1, with 9 bases matching TRBD2. The CDR3 loop spans 18 amino acids. The ends lost 5 bases at V and 4 bases at J; junction bases unmatched: 15. The germline V gene has CDR1 SEHNR and CDR2 FQNEAQ (reference sequence). CDR3 sequence reads: CASSPLSAGGSGYNEQFF. CDR3 DNA: TGTGCCAGCAGCCCCCTGTCAGCGGGAGGCTCTGGATACAATGAGCAGTTCTTC.

In the case of this clonotype: It may be a read error: a sequence one base away is much more abundant. V gene TRBV6-1 combines with J gene TRBJ2-7; D remains ambiguous. Germline V gene sequence: CDR1 MNHNS, CDR2 SASEGT. Between the trimmed V and J ends, which lost 3 bases and 2 bases, there was a span of 14 bases. This CDR3 has 15 residues. CDR3 sequence reads: CASSESTIQTYEQYF. In nucleotides, the CDR3 is TGTGCCAGCAGTGAGTCTACAATTCAGACCTACGAGCAGTACTTC.

This clonotype turned up a few times. A much more abundant neighbour one base away suggests this may be a read error. The chain combines TRBV18 with TRBJ1-1; D unresolved. CDR1 is KGHSH and CDR2 is LQKENI in the germline V gene. The CDR3 has 15 residues. The CDR3 protein is CASSPGGIENTESFF. The CDR3 DNA is TGTGCCAGCTCACCAGGAGGCATTGAGAACACTGAATCTTTCTTT. Full variable domain (rest looked up from reference TRBV18 and TRBJ1-1): NAGVMQNPRHLVRRRGQEARLRCSPMKGHSHVYWYRQLPEEGLKFMVYLQKENIIDESGMPKERFSAEFPKEGPSILRIQQVVRGDSAAYFCASSPGGIENTESFFGQGTRLTVV.

A word on this clonotype: This CDR3 is missing its conserved last phenylalanine or tryptophan, likely due to a read error. V and J are TRBV3-1 and TRBJ2-7; 9 nucleotides match TRBD2. The CDR3 contains 14 residues. CDR1 is LGHDT, CDR2 YNNKEL, per germline (reference sequence). The V and J ends lost 3 bases and 2 bases, in that order; junction bases with no gene match: 2. CDR3 DNA sequence: TGTGCCAGCAGCCAGGCGGGGGGGGCCTACGAGCAGTACCTC. Protein sequence: CASSQAGGAYEQYL.

A remark on this clonotype: A read error is likely here: a far larger clone is one base away. The chain links TRBV11-3 to TRBJ2-3; tentatively, D is TRBD2 (6 bases). CDR1 SGHNT and CDR2 YENEEA come from the germline V gene. The V end was cut by 5 bases, the J end by 5 bases, with 20 bases between. The CDR3 spans 16 residues. The CDR3 is CASSPRIAEIRDTQYF. In nucleotides, the CDR3 is TGTGCCAGCAGCCCGCGGATAGCGGAGATCAGAGATACGCAGTATTTT. Complete variable domain (other parts from reference TRBV11-3 and TRBJ2-3): EAGVVQSPRYKIIEKKQPVAFWCNPISGHNTLYWYLQNLGQGPELLIRYENEEAVDDSQLPKDRFSAERLKGVDSTLKIQPAELGDSAVYLCASSPRIAEIRDTQYFGPGTRLTVL.

This clonotype came up a few times. In DNA, the CDR3 is TGTGCCAGCAGCTTAGATGGCGGGGACTACAATGAGCAGTTCTTC. Translation gives CASSLDGGDYNEQFF. V is TRBV7-2 and J is TRBJ2-1, with a tentative D call TRBD2 (6 bases). The CDR3 runs 15 residues. Germline CDR1 and CDR2: SGHTA and FQGNSA. V lost 1 base and J 3 bases, leaving 10 bases between the germline ends.

This clonotype was seen many times. V is TRBV13 and J is TRBJ2-7; D is undetermined. V gave up 5 bases and J gave up 3 bases, with 17 bases separating them. The CDR3 loop spans 15 amino acids. Germline CDR1 and CDR2: PRHDT and FYEKMQ (reference sequence). The CDR3 nucleotides read TGTGCCAGCAGCCCCACCGAGTCCAGGAACTACGAGCAGTACTTC. Translation gives CASSPTESRNYEQYF.

This clonotype was observed many times. The chain couples TRBV5-1 to TRBJ2-7, with 8 bases lining up with TRBD2. The trim removed 0 bases at V and 2 bases at J, leaving 4 bases unmatched. Germline V gene data show CDR1 as SGHRS and CDR2 as YFSETQ. This CDR3 region has 15 residues. In DNA, the CDR3 is TGCGCCAGCAGCTTGGATGTTAGCGGGACCTACGAGCAGTACTTC. Its translation is CASSLDVSGTYEQYF.

This clonotype was observed many times. The chain carries TRBV27 and TRBJ1-3, with D maybe TRBD1 (5 bases). Germline assignment: CDR1 MNHEY and CDR2 SMNVEV (reference sequence). Trimming removed 5 bases at V and 4 bases at J, with 15 bases between. The CDR3 runs to 15 residues. CDR3 in DNA: TGTGCCAGCAGTATGACCCGGGACGGAGGAAACACCATATATTTT. It encodes CASSMTRDGGNTIYF.

This clonotype was detected many times. The chain carries TRBV10-3 and TRBJ1-5; possible D gene TRBD1, 6 bases. The V gene's germline CDR1 is ENHRY and CDR2 SYGVKD. Trimming stripped 8 bases from V and 7 bases from J, with 18 bases between. There are 14 residues in the CDR3. Written as DNA, the CDR3 is TGTGCCATCCCCGGGGTGAAGGGGGACCAGCCCCAGCATTTT. This translates into CAIPGVKGDQPQHF.

This clonotype was counted ten times or more. This rearrangement joins TRBV2 to TRBJ2-7; 7 positions match TRBD2. CDR1 is SNHLY and CDR2 is FYNNEI in the germline V gene. Trimming removed 7 bases from V and 11 bases from J; junction bases left unmatched: 8. This CDR3 is 11 amino acids long. The CDR3 region is CASTLGGVEYF. The DNA for the CDR3 is TGTGCCAGCACACTTGGGGGGGTGGAGTACTTC.

The table lists this clonotype with a few counts. CDR3 sequence (DNA): TGTGCCAGCAGCAGTGGGACTAGCGGGAGTGGGTACCAAGAGACCCAGTACTTC. Its translation is CASSSGTSGSGYQETQYF. The rearrangement links TRBV12-3 or TRBV12-4 to TRBJ2-5; 14 bases align to TRBD2. The CDR3 covers 18 residues. V shed 6 bases and J 0 bases; nucleotides not matched to a gene: 9.

This clonotype was picked up many times. The chain joins TRBV3-1 to TRBJ2-7; D is unresolved. CDR1 LGHDT and CDR2 YNNKEL come from the germline V gene (reference sequence). The CDR3 has 14 amino acids. V was shortened by 2 bases and J by 0 bases, with 8 bases between the two germline ends. The CDR3 here is CASSQRWASYEQYF. CDR3 coding DNA: TGTGCCAGCAGCCAACGGTGGGCCTCCTACGAGCAGTACTTC.

This clonotype was counted at least ten times. The V gene is TRBV30, the J gene TRBJ2-1, with no clear D. Germline V gene sequence: CDR1 GTSNPN, CDR2 SVGIG (reference sequence). Trimming stripped 3 bases from V and 3 bases from J, with 6 bases between. The CDR3 has 12 residues. The CDR3 loop reads CAWRRLYNEQFF. The CDR3 DNA reads as TGTGCCTGGAGGCGGCTCTACAATGAGCAGTTCTTC.

The table lists this clonotype with a few counts. The J gene is TRBJ1-2, the V gene TRBV27; no reliable D call. This CDR3 is built from 15 residues. The germline V and J ends were trimmed by 2 bases and 3 bases, with 13 bases remaining between them. The germline gives CDR1 MNHEY, CDR2 SMNVEV (reference sequence). The CDR3 bases are TGTGCCAGCAGTTTAACCTTAGGGTCCTACTATGGCTACACCTTC. Translating it yields CASSLTLGSYYGYTF.

This clonotype was picked up many times. The chain couples TRBV12-3 or TRBV12-4 to TRBJ2-7; 8 bases map to TRBD2. This CDR3 is built from 16 residues. Trimming removed 5 bases from V and 2 bases from J; junction bases left unmatched: 11. CDR3 DNA sequence: TGTGCCAGCAGTAGAACAGGCGGGAGGAGGGCCTACGAGCAGTACTTC. Its protein product is CASSRTGGRRAYEQYF.